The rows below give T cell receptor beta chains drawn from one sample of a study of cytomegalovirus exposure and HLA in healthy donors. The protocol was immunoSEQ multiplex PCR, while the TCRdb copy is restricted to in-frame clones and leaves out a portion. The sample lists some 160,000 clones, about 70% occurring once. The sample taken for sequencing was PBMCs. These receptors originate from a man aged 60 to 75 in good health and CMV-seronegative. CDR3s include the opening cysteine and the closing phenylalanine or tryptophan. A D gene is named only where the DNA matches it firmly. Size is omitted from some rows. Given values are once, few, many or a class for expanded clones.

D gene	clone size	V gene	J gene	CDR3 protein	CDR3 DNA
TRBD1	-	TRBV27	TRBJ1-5	CASSSWRGQGAGQPQHF	TGTGCCAGCAGTTCCTGGCGGGGACAGGGGGCTGGACAGCCCCAGCATTTT
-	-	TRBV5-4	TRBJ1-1	CASSLGIGSTEAFF	TGTGCCAGCAGCTTGGGTATCGGGAGCACTGAAGCTTTCTTT
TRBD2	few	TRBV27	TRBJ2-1	CASSSDSREDNEQFF	TGTGCCAGCAGTTCCGACTCGCGGGAGGATAATGAGCAGTTCTTC
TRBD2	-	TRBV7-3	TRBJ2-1	CASSFSGSYNEQFF	TGTGCCAGCAGCTTTAGCGGGAGCTACAATGAGCAGTTCTTC
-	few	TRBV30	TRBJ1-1	CAWSVKTGWVEAFF	TGTGCCTGGAGTGTAAAAACGGGTTGGGTTGAAGCTTTCTTT
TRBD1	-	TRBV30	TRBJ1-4	CAWGTGANEKLFF	TGTGCCTGGGGAACAGGGGCTAATGAAAAACTGTTTTTT
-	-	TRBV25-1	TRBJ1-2	CASSEPVGGYTF	TGTGCCAGCAGTGAACCCGTGGGCGGCTACACCTTC
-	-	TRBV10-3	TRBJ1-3	CAISDLFGNTIYF	TGTGCCATCAGTGACCTTTTCGGAAACACCATATATTTT
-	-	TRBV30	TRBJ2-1	CAWTSWSSYNEQFF	TGTGCCTGGACTAGCTGGAGCTCCTACAATGAGCAGTTCTTC
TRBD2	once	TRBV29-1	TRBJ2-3	CSVETSDRTDTQYF	TGCAGCGTTGAGACTAGCGACCGCACAGATACGCAGTATTTT
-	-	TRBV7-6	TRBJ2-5	CASSLAAGQSETQYF	TGTGCCAGCAGCTTAGCGGCGGGACAGAGCGAGACCCAGTACTTC
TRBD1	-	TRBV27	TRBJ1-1	CASRLQGLGTEAFF	TGTGCCAGCAGATTACAGGGGTTGGGGACTGAAGCTTTCTTT
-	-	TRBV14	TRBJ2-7	CASSQRDEQYF	TGTGCCAGCAGCCAGCGAGACGAGCAGTACTTC
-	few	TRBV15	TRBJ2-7	CATSISYEQYF	TGTGCCACCAGCATTAGCTACGAGCAGTACTTC
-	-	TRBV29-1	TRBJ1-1	CSVSPGAANTEAFF	TGCAGCGTGAGTCCAGGGGCCGCTAACACTGAAGCTTTCTTT
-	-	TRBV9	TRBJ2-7	CASSVGSGSSYEQYF	TGTGCCAGCAGCGTAGGCAGCGGCAGCTCCTACGAGCAGTACTTC
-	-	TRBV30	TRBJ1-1	CASRTVNTEAFF	TGTGCCTCCAGGACAGTGAACACTGAAGCTTTCTTT
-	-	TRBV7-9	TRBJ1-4	CASSLWPSTNEKLFF	TGTGCCAGCAGCTTATGGCCCTCAACTAATGAAAAACTGTTTTTT
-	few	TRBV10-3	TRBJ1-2	CAISEDEQGYSYGYTF	TGTGCCATCAGTGAGGATGAGCAGGGTTATTCCTATGGCTACACCTTC
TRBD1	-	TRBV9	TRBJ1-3	CASSVADRGRAGNTIYF	TGTGCCAGCAGCGTAGCGGACAGGGGGCGAGCCGGAAACACCATATATTTT
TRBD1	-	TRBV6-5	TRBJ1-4	CASSPDRGVEKLFF	TGTGCCAGCAGCCCCGACAGGGGGGTCGAAAAACTGTTTTTT
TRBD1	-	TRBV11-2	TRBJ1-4	CASSVGDRDSEKLFF	TGTGCCAGCAGCGTAGGGGACAGGGATTCGGAAAAACTGTTTTTT
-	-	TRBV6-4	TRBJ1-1	CASQHGAGDTEAFF	TGTGCCAGCCAACATGGGGCGGGGGACACTGAAGCTTTCTTT
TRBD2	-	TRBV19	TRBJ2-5	CASSIGLAGIQETQYF	TGTGCCAGTAGTATCGGACTAGCGGGGATCCAAGAGACCCAGTACTTC
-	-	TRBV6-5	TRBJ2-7	CASSPRGTLYEQYF	TGTGCCAGCAGTCCACGTGGGACTCTCTACGAGCAGTACTTC
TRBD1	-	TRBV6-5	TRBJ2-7	CASSYTGQGSYEQYF	TGTGCCAGCAGTTACACCGGACAGGGATCCTACGAGCAGTACTTC
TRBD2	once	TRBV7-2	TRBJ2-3	CASSLVTSGPTTDTQYF	TGTGCCAGCAGCTTGGTTACTAGCGGCCCTACCACAGATACGCAGTATTTT
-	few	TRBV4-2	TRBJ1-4	CASSTTGSNEKLFF	TGTGCCAGCAGCACCACAGGGTCTAATGAAAAACTGTTTTTT
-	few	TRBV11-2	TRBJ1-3	CASSLERAPGNTIYF	TGTGCCAGCAGCTTAGAGCGGGCGCCCGGAAACACCATATATTTT
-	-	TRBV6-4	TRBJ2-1	CASSGDARGEQFF	TGTGCCAGCAGTGGGGACGCTCGGGGGGAGCAGTTCTTC
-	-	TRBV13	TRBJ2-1	CASSLAPNNEQFF	TGTGCCAGCAGCTTAGCCCCTAACAATGAGCAGTTCTTC
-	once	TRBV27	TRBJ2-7	CASSLLQGPIEQYF	TGTGCCAGCAGTTTACTGCAGGGGCCCATCGAGCAGTACTTC
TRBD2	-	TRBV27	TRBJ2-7	CASSPGLANEQYF	TGTGCCAGCAGTCCCGGACTAGCGAACGAGCAGTACTTC
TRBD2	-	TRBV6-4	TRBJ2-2	CASSESGRAIANTGELFF	TGTGCCAGCAGTGAGAGCGGGAGGGCCATAGCGAACACCGGGGAGCTGTTTTTT
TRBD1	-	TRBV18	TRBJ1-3	CASSPGQGAGNTIYF	TGTGCCAGCTCACCGGGACAGGGAGCTGGAAACACCATATATTTT
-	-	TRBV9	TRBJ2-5	CASSGDTRETQYF	TGTGCCAGCAGCGGGGACACCCGAGAGACCCAGTACTTC
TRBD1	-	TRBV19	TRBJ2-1	CASTRQGPFYNEQFF	TGTGCCAGTACTCGACAGGGCCCTTTTTACAATGAGCAGTTCTTC
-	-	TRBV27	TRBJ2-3	CASSLGHPTDTQYF	TGTGCCAGCAGTTTGGGACATCCCACAGATACGCAGTATTTT
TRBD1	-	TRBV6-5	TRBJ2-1	CASSRPGQGHNEQFF	TGTGCCAGCAGTAGGCCGGGACAGGGACACAATGAGCAGTTCTTC
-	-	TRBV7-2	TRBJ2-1	CASSLAVSSYNEQFF	TGTGCCAGCAGCTTAGCGGTGAGCTCCTACAATGAGCAGTTCTTC
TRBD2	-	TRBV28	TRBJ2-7	CASMGTSSYEQYF	TGTGCCAGCATGGGGACTAGTTCCTACGAGCAGTACTTC
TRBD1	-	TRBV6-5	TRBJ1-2	CASSYSGTGTYGYTF	TGTGCCAGCAGTTACTCCGGGACAGGAACCTATGGCTACACCTTC
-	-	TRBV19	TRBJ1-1	CASSIGGRENTEAFF	TGTGCCAGTAGTATAGGAGGCAGGGAGAACACTGAAGCTTTCTTT
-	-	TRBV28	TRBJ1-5	CASSFVRGINQPQHF	TGTGCCAGCAGTTTCGTGAGGGGGATAAATCAGCCCCAGCATTTT
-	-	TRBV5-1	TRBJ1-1	CASSSLTSEDTEAFF	TGCGCCAGCAGCTCGTTGACATCGGAGGACACTGAAGCTTTCTTT
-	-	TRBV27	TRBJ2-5	CASSFVGARETQYF	TGTGCCAGCAGTTTCGTGGGAGCCCGAGAGACCCAGTACTTC
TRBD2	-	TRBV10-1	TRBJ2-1	CASSIQRGSSYNEQFF	TGCGCCAGCAGCATCCAGCGGGGCAGCTCCTACAATGAGCAGTTCTTC
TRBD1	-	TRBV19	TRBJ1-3	CASSATGYGNTIYF	TGTGCCAGTAGTGCGACAGGGTATGGAAACACCATATATTTT
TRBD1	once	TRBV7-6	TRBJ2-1	CASSLGGGTGGYNEQFF	TGTGCCAGCAGCTTAGGAGGGGGGACAGGGGGGTACAATGAGCAGTTCTTC
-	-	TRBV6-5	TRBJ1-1	CASSWGGATEAFF	TGTGCCAGCAGCTGGGGGGGGGCCACTGAAGCTTTCTTT
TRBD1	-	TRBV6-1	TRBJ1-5	CATKLGTGTFQPQHF	TGTGCCACCAAACTAGGGACAGGGACGTTTCAGCCCCAGCATTTT